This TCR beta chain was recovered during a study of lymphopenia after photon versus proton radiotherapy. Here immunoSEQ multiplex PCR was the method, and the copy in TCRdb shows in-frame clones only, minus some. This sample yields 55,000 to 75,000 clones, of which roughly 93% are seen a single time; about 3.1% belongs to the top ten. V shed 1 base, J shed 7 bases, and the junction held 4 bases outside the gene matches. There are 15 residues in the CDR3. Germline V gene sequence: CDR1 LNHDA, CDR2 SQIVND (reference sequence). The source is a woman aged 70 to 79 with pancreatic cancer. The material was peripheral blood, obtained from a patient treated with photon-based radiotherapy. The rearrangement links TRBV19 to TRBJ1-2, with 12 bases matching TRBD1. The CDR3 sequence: CASSIGGTGGFGYTF. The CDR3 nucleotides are TGTGCCAGTAGTATAGGGGGGACAGGGGGCTTTGGCTACACCTTC.